Below, 10 T cell receptor beta chains from the same sample are listed, as sequenced in a study of shared clonotypes between healthy human individuals. Clones were read by immunoSEQ multiplex PCR, and TCRdb kept only the in-frame ones, dropping some. The table records more than 2 million clones, just under 95% of them present only once. The naive CD8 subset, CD45RO-negative cells positively selected for CCR7, excluded terminally differentiated effector memory CD45RA+ cells. Sample: naive CD8+ T cells sorted from blood. The receptors stem from a young man in good health.

The rearrangement joins TRBV5-1 to TRBJ1-1, with D perhaps matching TRBD1 (5 bases). Trimming shortened V by 3 bases and J by 0 bases, and 12 bases separated the two germline ends. The CDR3 has 15 amino acids. Germline CDR1 is SGHRS and CDR2 is YFSETQ. The CDR3 loop is CASSYWGGMNTEAFF. As DNA, the CDR3 is TGCGCCAGCAGCTATTGGGGGGGAATGAACACTGAAGCTTTCTTT. Full variable domain (remainder filled in from reference TRBV5-1 and TRBJ1-1): KAGVTQTPRYLIKTRGQQVTLSCSPISGHRSVSWYQQTPGQGLQFLFEYFSETQRNKGNFPGRFSGRQFSNSRSEMNVSTLELGDSALYLCASSYWGGMNTEAFFGQGTRLTVV.

The V gene is TRBV25-1, the J gene TRBJ2-3; TRBD1 matches 10 bases. CDR3 length equals 15 residues. After removal of 7 bases from V and 9 bases from J, the junction contained 13 bases not matched to a gene. CDR1 MGHDK and CDR2 SYGVNS come from the germline V gene. The CDR3 is CASNTGTGVIETQYF. The CDR3 DNA reads as TGTGCCAGCAATACCGGGACAGGGGTGATAGAGACGCAGTATTTT.

The chain uses TRBV4-1 and TRBJ2-3; TRBD1 or TRBD2 may be the D gene (5 bases each). Trimming pared 4 bases from V and 0 bases from J, leaving 14 bases between. CDR1 is MGHRA and CDR2 is YSYEKL in the germline V gene. The CDR3 spans 16 residues. CDR3 sequence reads: CASSPFPGGSTDTQYF. The CDR3 DNA reads as TGCGCCAGCAGCCCCTTTCCTGGGGGTAGCACAGATACGCAGTATTTT.

This chain joins TRBV28 and TRBJ1-1; 7 nucleotides agree with TRBD1. There are 17 residues in the CDR3. The germline V gene encodes CDR1 MDHEN and CDR2 SYDVKM. With V trimmed by 4 bases and J by 4 bases, 15 bases remained unmatched. The chain's CDR3 is CASSSRRQGGVSTEAFF. CDR3 DNA sequence: TGTGCCAGCAGTTCCCGACGACAGGGAGGGGTGAGCACTGAAGCTTTCTTT. Variable domain in full (rest from reference TRBV28 and TRBJ1-1): DVKVTQSSRYLVKRTGEKVFLECVQDMDHENMFWYRQDPGLGLRLIYFSYDVKMKEKGDIPEGYSVSREKKERFSLILESASTNQTSMYLCASSSRRQGGVSTEAFFGQGTRLTVV.

The J gene is TRBJ1-4, the V gene TRBV5-8, with TRBD1 matching over 8 bases. Germline V gene data show CDR1 as SGHTS and CDR2 as YDEGEE. This CDR3 is built from 15 residues. After removal of 2 bases from V and 6 bases from J, the junction contained 6 bases not matched to a gene. The CDR3 loop is CASSFVGQGHEKLFF. CDR3 DNA: TGTGCCAGCAGCTTCGTTGGACAGGGTCATGAAAAACTGTTTTTT.

To note about this clone: The sample holds other DNA sequences that translate to the same CDR3. The chain combines TRBV19 with TRBJ2-7; D ambiguous. Germline values: CDR1 LNHDA, CDR2 SQIVND (reference sequence). This CDR3 spans 14 amino acids. V lost 3 bases to trimming and J lost 3 bases, with 12 bases between them. CDR3 in DNA: TGTGCCAGTAGTATCTTTGGTAGTAGCTACGAGCAGTACTTC. Its protein is CASSIFGSSYEQYF.

CDR3 bases: TGTGCCAGCAGTTTATTTCAGGGGGCGAGGGAGCAGTACTTC. Its protein product is CASSLFQGAREQYF. The chain is built from TRBV27 and TRBJ2-7, with TRBD1 matching over 8 bases. V was clipped by 1 base and J by 7 bases; unmatched bases: 6. This CDR3 is 14 amino acids long. Germline CDR1 MNHEY, CDR2 SMNVEV (reference sequence).

This sequence joins TRBV7-9 and TRBJ1-2, with TRBD1 matching over 8 bases. Germline V gene sequence: CDR1 SEHNR, CDR2 FQNEAQ (reference sequence). V lost 4 bases, J lost 6 bases, and 7 bases stayed unmatched. The CDR3 runs to 14 residues. The CDR3 DNA reads as TGTGCCAGCAGCTCCGTAGCAGGGGGCGATGGCTACACCTTC. Its protein is CASSSVAGGDGYTF.

The rearrangement uses TRBV9 and TRBJ2-1, with TRBD2 matching over 12 bases. V dropped 3 bases and J dropped 10; count of bases not matched to a gene: 5. CDR1 and CDR2 (germline): SGDLS, YYNGEE. The CDR3 is made up of 14 amino acids. CDR3 nucleotides: TGTGCCAGCAGCGACGGACTAGCGGGAAACGAGCAGTTCTTC. It specifies CASSDGLAGNEQFF.

The rearrangement links TRBV25-1 to TRBJ1-3, with D maybe TRBD1 (5 bases). This CDR3 region has 15 residues. Germline assignment: CDR1 MGHDK and CDR2 SYGVNS. V was pared by 1 base and J by 4 bases, with 11 bases between. The chain's CDR3 is CASSELGDLGNTIYF. The CDR3 DNA reads as TGTGCCAGCAGTGAATTGGGGGATTTGGGAAACACCATATATTTT.